What follows is one TCR beta chain and its context. These data originate in a study of shared clonotypes between healthy human individuals. The V end was cut by 5 bases, the J end by 4 bases, with 17 bases between. Germline CDR1 reads SGHTA; CDR2 reads FQGNSA. The CDR3 is 15 residues long. Original processing notes: ImmunoSEQ output lacked quality scores and full-length reads, limiting matched filtering. The repertoire was sequenced with immunoSEQ multiplex PCR; TCRdb's copy has only in-frame clones and lacks some. The V and J calls and clone size were taken over from that table, and D and trimming were inferred from the DNA. The sample contains roughly 1,600,000 clones, approximately 98.5% of which appear only once.

The sequence was obtained from a man under 40 in good health. Sequencing used naive CD4+ T cells sorted from blood. Regarding subset: CD45RA+ positively selected. The chain uses TRBV7-2 and TRBJ1-1; D perhaps matches TRBD1 (6 bases). The CDR3 DNA reads TGTGCCAGCAGCATTAGACAGGCTTATGGCACTGAAGCTTTCTTT. It translates to CASSIRQAYGTEAFF.